This T cell receptor (beta chain) was captured in a study of T cell changes during pregnancy in multiple sclerosis (dated by TCRdb to between 2018 and 2020). With regard to the full study: In women with multiple sclerosis, the researchers looked at how the T cell repertoire shifted as pregnancy progressed.

This clone was detected only once. The target of this receptor is not known. Base qualities are not at hand, and no much larger clone is one base apart. The CDR3 spans 12 residues, from the cysteine through the phenylalanine. Only CDR3 DNA is held: 36 bases, read in frame from base 1. The V and J ends are trimmed by 4 bases and 5 bases, leaving 9 bases between them. Sequences SGHNT (CDR1) and YENEEA (CDR2) are obtained from the germline V gene. Libraries came from the immunoSEQ multiplex PCR assay. Held by TCRdb, this immuneACCESS table contains in-frame sequences only and omits some clones. Under half of the omission traces to an unresolved V gene where checked; the cause of the rest is unknown. For this sample there are some 40,000 clones; 94% appear just once. The ten largest clones represent 0.39% of the sample.

This TCR was recovered from a female donor with multiple sclerosis, enrolled in a pregnancy study. The chain was built from TRBV11-3 and TRBJ2-7; TRBD1 is possibly the D segment (6 matching bases). The material was CD4+ T cells from peripheral blood mononuclear cells, obtained in the second trimester of pregnancy. The bases are TGTGCCAGCAGCTCAGGGGTCCACGAGCAGTACTTC. Translated, this is CASSSGVHEQYF.